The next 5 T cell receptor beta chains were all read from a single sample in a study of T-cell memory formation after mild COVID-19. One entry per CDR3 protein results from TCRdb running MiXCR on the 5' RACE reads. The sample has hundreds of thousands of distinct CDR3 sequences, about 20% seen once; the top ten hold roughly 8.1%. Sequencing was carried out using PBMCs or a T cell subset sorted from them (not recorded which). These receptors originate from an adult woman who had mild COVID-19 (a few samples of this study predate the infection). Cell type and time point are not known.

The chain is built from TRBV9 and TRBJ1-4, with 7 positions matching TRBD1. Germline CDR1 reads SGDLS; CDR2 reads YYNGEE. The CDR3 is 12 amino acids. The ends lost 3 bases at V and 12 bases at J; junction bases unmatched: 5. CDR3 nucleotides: TGTGCCAGCAGCGAAACAGGGGAAGAACTGTTTTTT. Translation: CASSETGEELFF.

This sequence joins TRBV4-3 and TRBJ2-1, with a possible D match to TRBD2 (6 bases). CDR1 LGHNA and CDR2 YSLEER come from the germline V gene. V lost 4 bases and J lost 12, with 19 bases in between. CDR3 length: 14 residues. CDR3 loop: CASSRGVGTGLQFF. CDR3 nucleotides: TGCGCCAGCAGCCGGGGGGTGGGGACCGGGCTGCAGTTCTTC.

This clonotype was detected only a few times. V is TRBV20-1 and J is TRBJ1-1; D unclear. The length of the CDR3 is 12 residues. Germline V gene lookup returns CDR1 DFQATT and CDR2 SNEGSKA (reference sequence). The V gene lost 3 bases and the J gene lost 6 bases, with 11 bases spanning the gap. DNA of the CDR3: TGCAGTGCTAGGATCTCGGGGTCTGAAGCTTTCTTT. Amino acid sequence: CSARISGSEAFF.

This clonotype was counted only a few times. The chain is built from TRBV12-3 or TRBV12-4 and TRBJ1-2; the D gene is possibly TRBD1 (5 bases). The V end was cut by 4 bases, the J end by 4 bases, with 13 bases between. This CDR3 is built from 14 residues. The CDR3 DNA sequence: TGTGCCAGCAGTTCGTCTCAGGGACCCTATGGCTACACCTTC. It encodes CASSSSQGPYGYTF.

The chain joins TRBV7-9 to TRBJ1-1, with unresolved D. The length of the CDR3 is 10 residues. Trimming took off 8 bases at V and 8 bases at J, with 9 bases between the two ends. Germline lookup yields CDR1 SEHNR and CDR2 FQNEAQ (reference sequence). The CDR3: CASGTREAFF. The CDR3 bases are TGTGCCAGCGGAACTAGGGAAGCTTTCTTT.